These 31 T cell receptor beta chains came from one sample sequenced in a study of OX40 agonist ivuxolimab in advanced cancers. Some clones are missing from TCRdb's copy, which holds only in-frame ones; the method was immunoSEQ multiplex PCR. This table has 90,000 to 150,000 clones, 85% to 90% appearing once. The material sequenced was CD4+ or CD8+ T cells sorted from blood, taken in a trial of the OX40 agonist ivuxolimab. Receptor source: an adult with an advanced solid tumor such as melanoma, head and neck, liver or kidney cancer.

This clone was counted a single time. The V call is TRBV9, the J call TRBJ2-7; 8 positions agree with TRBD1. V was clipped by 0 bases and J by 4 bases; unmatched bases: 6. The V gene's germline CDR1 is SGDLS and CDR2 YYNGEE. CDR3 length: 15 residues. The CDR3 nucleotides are TGTGCCAGCAGCGTAGGACAGGGGCCCGTATACGAGCAGTACTTC. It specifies CASSVGQGPVYEQYF.

This CDR3 reads CASGGRGESPLHF. CDR3 DNA: TGTGCCAGCGGTGGACGGGGAGAATCACCCCTCCACTTT. The genes are TRBV7-9 and TRBJ1-6, with D hard to call. This CDR3 has 13 amino acids. V lost 8 bases and J lost 10, with 15 bases in between. Germline lookup yields CDR1 SEHNR and CDR2 FQNEAQ (reference sequence).

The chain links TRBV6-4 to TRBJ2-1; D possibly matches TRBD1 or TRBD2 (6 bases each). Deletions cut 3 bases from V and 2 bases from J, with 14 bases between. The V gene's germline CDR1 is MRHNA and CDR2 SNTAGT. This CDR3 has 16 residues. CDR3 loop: CASSEGYGGPYNEQFF. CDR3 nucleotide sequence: TGTGCCAGCAGTGAGGGCTACGGGGGCCCCTACAATGAGCAGTTCTTC.

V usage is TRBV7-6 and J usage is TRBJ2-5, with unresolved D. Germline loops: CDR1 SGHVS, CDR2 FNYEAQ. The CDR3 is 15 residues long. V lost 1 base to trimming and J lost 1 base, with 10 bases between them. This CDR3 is CASSLGTSFQETQYF. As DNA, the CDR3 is TGTGCCAGCAGCTTAGGTACCTCCTTCCAAGAGACCCAGTACTTC.

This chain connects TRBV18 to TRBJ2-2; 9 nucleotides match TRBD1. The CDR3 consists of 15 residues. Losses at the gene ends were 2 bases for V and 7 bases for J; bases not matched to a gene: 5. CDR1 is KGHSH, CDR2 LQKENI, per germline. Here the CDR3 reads CASSPNRGRDGELFF. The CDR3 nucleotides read TGTGCCAGCTCACCAAACAGGGGGCGCGACGGGGAGCTGTTTTTT. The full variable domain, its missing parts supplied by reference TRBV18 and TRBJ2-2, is NAGVMQNPRHLVRRRGQEARLRCSPMKGHSHVYWYRQLPEEGLKFMVYLQKENIIDESGMPKERFSAEFPKEGPSILRIQQVVRGDSAAYFCASSPNRGRDGELFFGEGSRLTVL.

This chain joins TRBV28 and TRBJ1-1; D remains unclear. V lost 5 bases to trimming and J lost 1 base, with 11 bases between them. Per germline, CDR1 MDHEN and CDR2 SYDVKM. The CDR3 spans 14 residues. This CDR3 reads CASSPPPGNTEAFF. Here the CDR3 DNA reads TGTGCCAGCAGTCCACCCCCGGGGAACACTGAAGCTTTCTTT.

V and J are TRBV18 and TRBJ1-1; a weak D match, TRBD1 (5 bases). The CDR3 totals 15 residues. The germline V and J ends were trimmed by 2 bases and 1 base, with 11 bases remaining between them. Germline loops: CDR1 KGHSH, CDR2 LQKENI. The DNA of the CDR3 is TGTGCCAGCTCACCAATGGGACGGAGGAACACTGAAGCTTTCTTT. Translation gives CASSPMGRRNTEAFF.

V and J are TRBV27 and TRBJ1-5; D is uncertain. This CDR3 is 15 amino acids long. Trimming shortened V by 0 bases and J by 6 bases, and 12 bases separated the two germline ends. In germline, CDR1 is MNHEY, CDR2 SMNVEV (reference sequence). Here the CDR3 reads CASSLSGGIGQPQHF. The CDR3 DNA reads TGTGCCAGCAGTTTATCAGGAGGGATCGGTCAGCCCCAGCATTTT.

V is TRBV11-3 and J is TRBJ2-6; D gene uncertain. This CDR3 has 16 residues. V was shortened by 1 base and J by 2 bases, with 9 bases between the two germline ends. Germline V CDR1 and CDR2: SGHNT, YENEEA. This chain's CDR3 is CASSLGTRTGANVLTF. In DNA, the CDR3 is TGTGCCAGCAGCTTAGGAACAAGGACTGGGGCCAACGTCCTGACTTTC.

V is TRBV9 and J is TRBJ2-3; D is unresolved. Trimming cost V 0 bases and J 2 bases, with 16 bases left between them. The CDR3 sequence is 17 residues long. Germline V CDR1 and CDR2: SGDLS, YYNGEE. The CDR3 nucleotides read TGTGCCAGCAGCGTAGCCTCCATGGGATTCCTCACAGATACGCAGTATTTT. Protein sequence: CASSVASMGFLTDTQYF.

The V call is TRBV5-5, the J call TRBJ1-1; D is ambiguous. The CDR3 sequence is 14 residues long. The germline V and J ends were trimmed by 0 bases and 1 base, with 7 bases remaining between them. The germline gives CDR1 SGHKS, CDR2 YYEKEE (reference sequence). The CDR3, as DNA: TGTGCCAGCAGCTTGGGGGCAGGGAACACTGAAGCTTTCTTT. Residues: CASSLGAGNTEAFF.

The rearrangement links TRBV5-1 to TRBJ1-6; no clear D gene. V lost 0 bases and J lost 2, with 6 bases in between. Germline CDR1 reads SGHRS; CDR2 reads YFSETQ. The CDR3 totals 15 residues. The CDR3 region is CASSLEGTYNSPLHF. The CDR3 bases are TGCGCCAGCAGCTTGGAGGGTACCTATAATTCACCCCTCCACTTT.

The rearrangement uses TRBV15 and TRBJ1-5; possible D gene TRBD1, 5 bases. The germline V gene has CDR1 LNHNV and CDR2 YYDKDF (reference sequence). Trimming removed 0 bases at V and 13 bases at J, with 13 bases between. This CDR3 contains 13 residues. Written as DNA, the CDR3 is TGTGCCACCAGCAGAGATGCTGGGGCGGTTCAGCATTTT. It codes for CATSRDAGAVQHF.

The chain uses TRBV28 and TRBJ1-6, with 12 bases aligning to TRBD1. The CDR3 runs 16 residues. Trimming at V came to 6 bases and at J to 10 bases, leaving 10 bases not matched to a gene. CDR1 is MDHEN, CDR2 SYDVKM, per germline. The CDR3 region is CASRGGQGARSSPLHF. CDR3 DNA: TGTGCCAGCAGGGGGGGACAGGGGGCGAGAAGCTCACCCCTCCACTTT.

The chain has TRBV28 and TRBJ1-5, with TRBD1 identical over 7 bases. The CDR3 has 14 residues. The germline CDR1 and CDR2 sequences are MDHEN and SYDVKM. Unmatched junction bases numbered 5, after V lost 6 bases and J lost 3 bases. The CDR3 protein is CASRQGSINQPQHF. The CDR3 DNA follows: TGTGCCAGCAGACAGGGGAGTATCAATCAGCCCCAGCATTTT. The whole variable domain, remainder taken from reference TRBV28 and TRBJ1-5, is DVKVTQSSRYLVKRTGEKVFLECVQDMDHENMFWYRQDPGLGLRLIYFSYDVKMKEKGDIPEGYSVSREKKERFSLILESASTNQTSMYLCASRQGSINQPQHFGDGTRLSIL.

The CDR3 is CASSPTTENTEAFF. The CDR3 DNA sequence: TGTGCCAGCTCACCCACTACAGAGAACACTGAAGCTTTCTTT. V usage is TRBV18 and J usage is TRBJ1-1, with D uncertain. The length of the CDR3 is 14 residues. Germline loops: CDR1 KGHSH, CDR2 LQKENI. V lost 3 bases to trimming and J lost 1 base, with 9 bases between them.

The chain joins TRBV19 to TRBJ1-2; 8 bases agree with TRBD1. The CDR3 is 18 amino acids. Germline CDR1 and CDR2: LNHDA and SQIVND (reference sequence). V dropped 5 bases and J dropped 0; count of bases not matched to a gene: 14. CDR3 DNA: TGTGCCAGTAGTCCACAAGGACAGGGTTCTTCTACTAACTATGGCTACACCTTC. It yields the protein CASSPQGQGSSTNYGYTF.

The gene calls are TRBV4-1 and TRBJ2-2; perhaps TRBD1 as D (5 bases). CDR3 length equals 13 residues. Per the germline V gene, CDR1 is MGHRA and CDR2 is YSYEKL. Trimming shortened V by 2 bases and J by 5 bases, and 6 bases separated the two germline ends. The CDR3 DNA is TGCGCCAGCAGCCAACAGGGAACCGGGGAGCTGTTTTTT. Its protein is CASSQQGTGELFF.

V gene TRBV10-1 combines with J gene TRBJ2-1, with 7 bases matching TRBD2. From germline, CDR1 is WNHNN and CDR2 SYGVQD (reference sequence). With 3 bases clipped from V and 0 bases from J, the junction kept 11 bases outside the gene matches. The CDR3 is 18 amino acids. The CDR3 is CASSDRASGRSSYNEQFF. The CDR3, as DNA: TGCGCCAGCAGTGATAGAGCTAGCGGCCGTAGCTCCTACAATGAGCAGTTCTTC.

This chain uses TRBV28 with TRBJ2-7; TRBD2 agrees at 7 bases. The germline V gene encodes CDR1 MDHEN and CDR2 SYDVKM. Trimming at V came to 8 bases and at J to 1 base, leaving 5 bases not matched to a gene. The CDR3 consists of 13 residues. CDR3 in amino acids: CASGGLQSYEQYF. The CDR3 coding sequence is TGTGCCAGCGGGGGACTACAGTCCTACGAGCAGTACTTC. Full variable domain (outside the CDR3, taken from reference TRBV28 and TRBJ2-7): DVKVTQSSRYLVKRTGEKVFLECVQDMDHENMFWYRQDPGLGLRLIYFSYDVKMKEKGDIPEGYSVSREKKERFSLILESASTNQTSMYLCASGGLQSYEQYFGPGTRLTVT.

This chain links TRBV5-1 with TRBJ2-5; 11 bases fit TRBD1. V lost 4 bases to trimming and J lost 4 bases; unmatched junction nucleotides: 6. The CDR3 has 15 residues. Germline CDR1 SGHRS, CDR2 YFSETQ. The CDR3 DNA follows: TGCGCCAGCAGCCCCGGACAGGGGGCAGTAGAGACCCAGTACTTC. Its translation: CASSPGQGAVETQYF. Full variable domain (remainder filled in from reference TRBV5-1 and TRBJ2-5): KAGVTQTPRYLIKTRGQQVTLSCSPISGHRSVSWYQQTPGQGLQFLFEYFSETQRNKGNFPGRFSGRQFSNSRSEMNVSTLELGDSALYLCASSPGQGAVETQYFGPGTRLLVL.

This chain's CDR3 is CASSTLGADTQYF. In DNA, the CDR3 is TGTGCCAGTAGTACCCTTGGTGCAGATACGCAGTATTTT. J is TRBJ2-3 and V is TRBV19; D uncertain. The germline V gene has CDR1 LNHDA and CDR2 SQIVND (reference sequence). The CDR3 runs to 13 residues. V gave up 4 bases and J gave up 4 bases, with 9 bases separating them.

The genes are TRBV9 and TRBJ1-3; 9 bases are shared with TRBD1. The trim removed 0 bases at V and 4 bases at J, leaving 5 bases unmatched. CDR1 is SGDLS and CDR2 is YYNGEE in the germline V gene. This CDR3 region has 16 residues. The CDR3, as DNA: TGTGCCAGCAGCGTAGTCGGGACAGGGACGGGAAACACCATATATTTT. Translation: CASSVVGTGTGNTIYF.

The CDR3 DNA is TGTGCCAGCAGTTTTCCTTTAGGGGAGCAGTACTTC. Translated, it gives CASSFPLGEQYF. The chain has TRBV7-2 and TRBJ2-7; D call uncertain. Germline V gene lookup returns CDR1 SGHTA and CDR2 FQGNSA. The CDR3 is 12 residues long. V was cut by 6 bases and J by 7 bases, with 13 bases left in between.

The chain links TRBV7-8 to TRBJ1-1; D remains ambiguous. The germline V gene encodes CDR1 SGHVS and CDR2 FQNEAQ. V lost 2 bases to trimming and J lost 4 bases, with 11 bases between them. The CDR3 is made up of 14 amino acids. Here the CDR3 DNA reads TGTGCCAGCAGCTTAAACCCCCTCCCCACTGAAGCTTTCTTT. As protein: CASSLNPLPTEAFF. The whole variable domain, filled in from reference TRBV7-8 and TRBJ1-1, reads GAGVSQSPRYKVAKRGQDVALRCDPISGHVSLFWYQQALGQGPEFLTYFQNEAQLDKSGLPSDRFFAERPEGSVSTLKIQRTQQEDSAVYLCASSLNPLPTEAFFGQGTRLTVV.

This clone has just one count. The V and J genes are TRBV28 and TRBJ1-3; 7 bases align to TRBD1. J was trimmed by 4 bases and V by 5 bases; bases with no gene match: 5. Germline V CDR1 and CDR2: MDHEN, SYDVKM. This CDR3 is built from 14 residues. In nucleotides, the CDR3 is TGTGCCAGCAGTGACAGGGCAGGAGGAAACACCATATATTTT. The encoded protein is CASSDRAGGNTIYF.

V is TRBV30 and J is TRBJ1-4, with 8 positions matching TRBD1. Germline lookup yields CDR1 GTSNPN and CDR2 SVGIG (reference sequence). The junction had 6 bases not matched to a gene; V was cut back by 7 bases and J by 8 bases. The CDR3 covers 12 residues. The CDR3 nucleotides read TGTGCCTATGACAGGGGTGAAGAAAAACTGTTTTTT. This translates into CAYDRGEEKLFF.

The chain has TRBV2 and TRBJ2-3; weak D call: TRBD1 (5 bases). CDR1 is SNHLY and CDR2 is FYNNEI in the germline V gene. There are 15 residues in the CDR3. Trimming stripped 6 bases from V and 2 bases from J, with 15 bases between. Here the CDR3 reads CASSVQGVPTDTQYF. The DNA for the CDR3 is TGTGCCAGCAGCGTCCAGGGTGTCCCCACAGATACGCAGTATTTT.

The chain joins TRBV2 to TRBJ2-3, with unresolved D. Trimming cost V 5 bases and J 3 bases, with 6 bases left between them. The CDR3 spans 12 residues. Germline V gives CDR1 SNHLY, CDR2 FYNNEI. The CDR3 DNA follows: TGTGCCAGCAGTAGAGCTACAGATACGCAGTATTTT. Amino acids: CASSRATDTQYF.

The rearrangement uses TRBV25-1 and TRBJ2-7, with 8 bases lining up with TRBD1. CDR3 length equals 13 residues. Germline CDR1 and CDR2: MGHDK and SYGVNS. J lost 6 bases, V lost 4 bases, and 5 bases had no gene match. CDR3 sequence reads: CASSGTGRFEQYF. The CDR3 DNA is TGTGCCAGCAGTGGGACAGGGAGATTCGAGCAGTACTTC.

For the CDR3, the DNA is TGCGCCAGCAGCTTGCAGGGGGCAGTTACTTACAATGAGCAGTTCTTC. Amino acids: CASSLQGAVTYNEQFF. V usage is TRBV5-1 and J usage is TRBJ2-1; 8 bases are a match to TRBD1. Unmatched junction bases numbered 7, after V lost 1 base and J lost 4 bases. This CDR3 has 16 amino acids. CDR1 is SGHRS, CDR2 YFSETQ, per germline.